This T cell receptor beta chain was sequenced for a study of human T cells and chemical hapten exposure. Study details: Slight differences in pooled library volume were the main source of varying TCR yields across samples. The study, taken as a whole, reports: With DPC sensitization, TCRs exceeding 1 in 1000 frequency showed no change.

V dropped 2 bases and J dropped 7; count of bases not matched to a gene: 6. The germline gives CDR1 SGDLS, CDR2 YYNGEE. The CDR3 covers 15 residues. TCRdb called the RACE reads again in MiXCR, with one record for every CDR3 protein. The sample shows 110,000 or so distinct CDR3 sequences, 9.2% of them seen only once. Time point described: patch test 2, 6 weeks after DPC sensitization. Treatment defined: therapeutic diphenylcyclopropenone sensitization with weekly scalp DPC. As for this clonotype: Antigen specificity is unknown.

The source is a woman in her forties with alopecia areata. Some clones in this sample may be carry-over from other donors' samples. Sequenced material: whole blood, taken in connection with sensitization to the hapten diphenylcyclopropenone (DPC). The chain links TRBV9 to TRBJ1-6; 7 bases match TRBD1. CDR3 nucleotide sequence: TGTGCCAGCAGCGTCTTAGGACAGGAGAATTCACCCCTCCACTTT. This gives the protein CASSVLGQENSPLHF.